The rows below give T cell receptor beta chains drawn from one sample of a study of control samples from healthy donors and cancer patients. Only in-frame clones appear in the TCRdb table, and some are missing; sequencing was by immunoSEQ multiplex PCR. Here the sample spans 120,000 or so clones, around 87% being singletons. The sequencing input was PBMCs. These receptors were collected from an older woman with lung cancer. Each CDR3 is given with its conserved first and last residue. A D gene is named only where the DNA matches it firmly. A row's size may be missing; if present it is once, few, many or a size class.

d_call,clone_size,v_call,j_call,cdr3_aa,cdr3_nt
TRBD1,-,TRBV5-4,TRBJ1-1,CASREGTGNTEAFF,TGTGCCAGCAGGGAAGGGACAGGGAACACTGAAGCTTTCTTT
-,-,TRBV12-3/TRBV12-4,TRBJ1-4,CASSFDEKLFF,TGTGCCAGCAGTTTCGATGAAAAACTGTTTTTT
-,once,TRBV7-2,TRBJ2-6,CASSLAGRAGANVLTF,TGTGCCAGCAGCTTAGCTGGACGGGCTGGGGCCAACGTCCTGACTTTC
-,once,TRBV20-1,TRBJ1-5,CSASGGGIQPQHF,TGCAGTGCTAGTGGGGGGGGTATTCAGCCCCAGCATTTT
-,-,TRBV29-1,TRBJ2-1,CSVETGHYNEQFF,TGCAGCGTTGAAACTGGACACTACAATGAGCAGTTCTTC
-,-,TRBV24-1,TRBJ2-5,CATSDTLAQETQYF,TGTGCCACCAGTGACACACTAGCTCAAGAGACCCAGTACTTC
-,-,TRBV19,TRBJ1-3,CASSERGTAGNTIYF,TGTGCCAGTAGTGAAAGGGGAACAGCTGGAAACACCATATATTTT
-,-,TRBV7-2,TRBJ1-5,CASSLRRAQPQHF,TGTGCCAGCAGCTTACGGCGGGCCCAGCCCCAGCATTTT
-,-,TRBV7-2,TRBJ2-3,CASSYRAGADTQYF,TGTGCCAGCTCCTACAGGGCCGGGGCAGATACGCAGTATTTT
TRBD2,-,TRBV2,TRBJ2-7,CASGGLAGDSEQYF,TGTGCCAGCGGGGGACTAGCGGGAGATAGCGAGCAGTACTTC
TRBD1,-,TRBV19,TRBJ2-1,CASSPRDRVIYEQFF,TGTGCCAGTAGTCCCCGGGACAGGGTTATCTATGAGCAGTTCTTC
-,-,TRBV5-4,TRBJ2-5,CASSLQGLGGETQYF,TGTGCCAGCAGCCTACAGGGACTGGGGGGGGAGACCCAGTACTTC
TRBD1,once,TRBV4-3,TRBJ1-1,CASSQGDDRVDEAFF,TGCGCCAGCAGCCAAGGCGACGACAGGGTAGATGAAGCTTTCTTT
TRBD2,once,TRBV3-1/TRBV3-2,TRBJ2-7,CASSPGSGGAGEQYF,TGTGCCAGCAGCCCAGGTAGCGGGGGAGCAGGGGAGCAGTACTTC
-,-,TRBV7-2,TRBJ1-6,CASSLAEDRRAANSPLHF,TGTGCCAGCAGCTTAGCGGAGGACAGAAGGGCCGCCAATTCACCCCTCCACTTT
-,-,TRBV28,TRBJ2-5,CASSLFQGTWETQYF,TGTGCCAGCAGTTTATTCCAGGGGACGTGGGAGACCCAGTACTTC
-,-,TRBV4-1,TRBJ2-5,CASSPSSRQFQETQYF,TGCGCCAGCAGCCCCTCCTCTCGACAGTTTCAAGAGACCCAGTACTTC
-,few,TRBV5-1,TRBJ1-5,CASSLSGAGQPQHF,TGCGCCAGCAGCTTGAGCGGGGCAGGACAGCCCCAGCATTTT
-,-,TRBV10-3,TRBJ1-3,CAIKATDSGNTIYF,TGTGCCATCAAAGCTACAGACTCTGGAAACACCATATATTTT
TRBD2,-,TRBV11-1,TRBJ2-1,CASSLGLAGWDEQFF,TGTGCCAGCAGCTTAGGACTAGCGGGCTGGGATGAGCAGTTCTTC
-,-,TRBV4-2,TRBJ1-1,CASSQEWGGGTEAFF,TGTGCCAGCAGCCAAGAGTGGGGGGGCGGCACTGAAGCTTTCTTT
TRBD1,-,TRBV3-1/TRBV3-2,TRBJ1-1,CASSPYQGDTEAFF,TGTGCCAGCAGCCCATACCAGGGGGACACTGAAGCTTTCTTT
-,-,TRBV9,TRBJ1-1,CASSASGQTEAFF,TGTGCCAGCAGCGCCAGCGGACAGACTGAAGCTTTCTTT
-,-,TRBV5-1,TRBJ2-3,CASSLVTSGFTDTQYF,TGCGCCAGCAGCTTGGTCACTAGTGGCTTCACAGATACGCAGTATTTT
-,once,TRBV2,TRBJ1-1,CASKTRTARTEAFF,TGTGCCAGCAAGACCCGGACAGCCAGGACTGAAGCTTTCTTT
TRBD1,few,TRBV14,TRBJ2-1,CASSPRDRAFHEQFF,TGTGCCAGCAGCCCGCGCGACAGGGCCTTCCATGAGCAGTTCTTC
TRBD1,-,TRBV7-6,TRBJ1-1,CASSRGQVNTEAFF,TGTGCCAGCAGCAGGGGACAGGTGAACACTGAAGCTTTCTTT
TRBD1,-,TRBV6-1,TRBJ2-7,CASSERDRAYEQYF,TGTGCCAGCAGTGAAAGGGACAGGGCCTACGAGCAGTACTTC
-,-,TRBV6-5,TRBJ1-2,CASSSLAGRNYGYTF,TGTGCCAGCAGTTCCCTAGCAGGACGGAACTATGGCTACACCTTC
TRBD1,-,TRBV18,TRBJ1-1,CASSPIEGGGNTEAFF,TGTGCCAGCTCACCAATTGAAGGGGGCGGAAACACTGAAGCTTTCTTT
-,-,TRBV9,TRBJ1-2,CASSVATQDYGYTF,TGTGCCAGCAGCGTAGCTACCCAGGACTATGGCTACACCTTC
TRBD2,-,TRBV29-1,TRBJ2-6,CSVEEGGAGANVLTF,TGCAGCGTTGAAGAGGGAGGGGCTGGGGCCAACGTCCTGACTTTC
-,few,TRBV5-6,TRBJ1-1,CASSFGYTEAFF,TGTGCCAGCAGCTTTGGATACACTGAAGCTTTCTTT
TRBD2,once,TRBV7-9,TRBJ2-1,CASSFRVGKSSGENEQFF,TGTGCCAGCAGCTTTCGGGTTGGGAAATCTAGCGGGGAAAATGAGCAGTTCTTC
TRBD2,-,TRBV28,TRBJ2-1,CASSSSGAPYNEQFF,TGTGCCAGCAGCTCTAGCGGGGCCCCTTACAATGAGCAGTTCTTC
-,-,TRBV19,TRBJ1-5,CATSFQGRQDQPQHF,TGTGCCACCTCATTCCAGGGACGTCAGGATCAGCCCCAGCATTTT
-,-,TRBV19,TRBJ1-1,CASSETPNTEAFF,TGTGCCAGTAGTGAAACTCCAAACACTGAAGCTTTCTTT
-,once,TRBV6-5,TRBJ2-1,CASSYGGGYNEQFF,TGTGCCAGCAGTTACGGGGGCGGCTACAATGAGCAGTTCTTC
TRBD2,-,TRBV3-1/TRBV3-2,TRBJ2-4,CASSQTVGTSGGLAKNIQYF,TGTGCCAGCAGCCAAACCGTGGGGACTAGCGGAGGACTAGCCAAAAACATTCAGTACTTC
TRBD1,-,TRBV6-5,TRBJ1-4,CASSYSGTGDEKLFF,TGTGCCAGCAGTTACTCCGGGACAGGGGATGAAAAACTGTTTTTT
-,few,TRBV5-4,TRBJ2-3,CASSSPGVGDTQYF,TGTGCCAGCAGCTCCCCCGGGGTCGGGGATACGCAGTATTTT
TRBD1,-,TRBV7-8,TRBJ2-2,CASSFSGQGSGGELFF,TGTGCCAGCAGCTTTTCTGGACAGGGTTCAGGCGGGGAGCTGTTTTTT
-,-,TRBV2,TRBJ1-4,CASITTNEKLFF,TGTGCCAGTATAACAACTAATGAAAAACTGTTTTTT
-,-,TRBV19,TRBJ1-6,CASSISGIDSPLHF,TGTGCCAGTAGTATATCCGGAATCGATTCACCCCTCCACTTT
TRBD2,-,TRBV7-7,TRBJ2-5,CASSPTGLAGAETQYF,TGTGCTAGCAGCCCGACGGGACTAGCGGGAGCAGAGACCCAGTACTTC
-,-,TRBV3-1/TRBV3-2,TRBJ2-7,CASSLSLGEQYF,TGTGCCAGCAGCCTCTCACTAGGGGAGCAGTACTTC